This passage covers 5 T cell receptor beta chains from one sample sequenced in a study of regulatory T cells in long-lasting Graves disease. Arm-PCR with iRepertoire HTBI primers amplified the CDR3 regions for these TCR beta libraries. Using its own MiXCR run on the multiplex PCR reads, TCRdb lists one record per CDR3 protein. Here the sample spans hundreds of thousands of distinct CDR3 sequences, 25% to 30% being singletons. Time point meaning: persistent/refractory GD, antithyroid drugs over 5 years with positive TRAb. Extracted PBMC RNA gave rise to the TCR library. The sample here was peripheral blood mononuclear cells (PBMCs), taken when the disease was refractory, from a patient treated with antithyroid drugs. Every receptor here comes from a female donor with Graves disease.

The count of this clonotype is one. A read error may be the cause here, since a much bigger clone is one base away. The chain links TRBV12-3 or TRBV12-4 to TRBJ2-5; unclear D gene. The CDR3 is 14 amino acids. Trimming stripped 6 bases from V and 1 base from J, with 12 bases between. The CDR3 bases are TGTGCCAGCAGGCCCGACGATCTCCAAGAGACCCAGTACTTC. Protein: CASRPDDLQETQYF.

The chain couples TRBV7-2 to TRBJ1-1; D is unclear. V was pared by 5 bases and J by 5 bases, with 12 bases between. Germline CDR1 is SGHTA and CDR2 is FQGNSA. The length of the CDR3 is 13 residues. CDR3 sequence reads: CASSPQTLTEAFF. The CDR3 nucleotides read TGTGCCAGCAGCCCGCAAACCCTAACTGAAGCTTTCTTT.

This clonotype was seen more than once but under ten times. The CDR3 nucleotides read TGTGCCAGCAGGGGGGAGGGCTACACCTTC. Its protein product is CASRGEGYTF. This chain connects TRBV6-1 to TRBJ1-2; D may be TRBD1 (5 bases). From germline, CDR1 is MNHNS and CDR2 SASEGT. The CDR3 runs to 10 residues. With 6 bases removed from V and 8 bases from J, the gap between germline ends came to 7 bases.

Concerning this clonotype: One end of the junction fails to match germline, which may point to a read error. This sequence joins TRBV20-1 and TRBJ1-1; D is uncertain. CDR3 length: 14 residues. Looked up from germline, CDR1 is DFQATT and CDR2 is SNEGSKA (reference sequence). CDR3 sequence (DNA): TGCAGTGCCCCGCGGGGAGAGAGCCCGACTGCAGCTTTCTTT. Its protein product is CSAPRGESPTAAFF.

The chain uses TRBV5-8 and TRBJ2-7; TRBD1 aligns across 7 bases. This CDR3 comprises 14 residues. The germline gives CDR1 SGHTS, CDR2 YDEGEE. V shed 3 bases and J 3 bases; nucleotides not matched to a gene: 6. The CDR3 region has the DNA TGTGCCAGCAGCTCACGGACAGGTTACTACGAGCAGTACTTC. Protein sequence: CASSSRTGYYEQYF.